This record concerns one T cell receptor beta chain sequence. Its antigen is as yet unknown. The PCR contained 60 Vbeta and 13 Jbeta primers. Assay used: immunoSEQ multiplex PCR; TCRdb lists only in-frame clones, some missing. In the table there are 150,000 to 200,000 clones, around 65% of which are singletons. This specimen belongs to a study of cytomegalovirus exposure and HLA in healthy donors. General study results and limits: In an earlier analysis, productive rearrangement rates for most beta V segments clustered near 87% or 30%. In a later analysis, a missense DCLRE1C variant was linked to TCR beta V- and J-gene trimming.

CDR3 size: 15 residues. V is TRBV12-2 and J is TRBJ1-1; the D call TRBD1 from the table was never checked on the DNA. TRBV12-2 is a pseudogene segment. The clonotype was recovered from a woman between 40 and 50 years old in good health and CMV-seropositive. Source material: PBMCs. The CDR3 region has the DNA TGTGCAAGTCGCTTAGGTTCAGGGATGGACACTGAAGCTTTCTTT. It specifies CASRLGSGMDTEAFF.